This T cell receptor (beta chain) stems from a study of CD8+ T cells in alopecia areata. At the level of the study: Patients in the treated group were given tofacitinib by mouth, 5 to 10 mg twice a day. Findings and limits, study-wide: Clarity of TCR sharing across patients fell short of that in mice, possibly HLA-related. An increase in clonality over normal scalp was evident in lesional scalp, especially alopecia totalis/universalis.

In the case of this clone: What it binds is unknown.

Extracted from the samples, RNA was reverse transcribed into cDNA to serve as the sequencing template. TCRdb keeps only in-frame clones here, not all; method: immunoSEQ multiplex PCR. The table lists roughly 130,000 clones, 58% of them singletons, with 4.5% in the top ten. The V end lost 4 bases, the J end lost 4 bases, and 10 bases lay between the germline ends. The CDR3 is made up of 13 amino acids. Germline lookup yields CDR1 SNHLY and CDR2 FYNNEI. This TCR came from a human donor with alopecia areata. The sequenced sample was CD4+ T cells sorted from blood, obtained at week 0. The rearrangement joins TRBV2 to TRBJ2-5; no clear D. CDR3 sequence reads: CASSVNDLETQYF. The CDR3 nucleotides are TGTGCCAGCAGTGTTAACGACTTAGAGACCCAGTACTTC.